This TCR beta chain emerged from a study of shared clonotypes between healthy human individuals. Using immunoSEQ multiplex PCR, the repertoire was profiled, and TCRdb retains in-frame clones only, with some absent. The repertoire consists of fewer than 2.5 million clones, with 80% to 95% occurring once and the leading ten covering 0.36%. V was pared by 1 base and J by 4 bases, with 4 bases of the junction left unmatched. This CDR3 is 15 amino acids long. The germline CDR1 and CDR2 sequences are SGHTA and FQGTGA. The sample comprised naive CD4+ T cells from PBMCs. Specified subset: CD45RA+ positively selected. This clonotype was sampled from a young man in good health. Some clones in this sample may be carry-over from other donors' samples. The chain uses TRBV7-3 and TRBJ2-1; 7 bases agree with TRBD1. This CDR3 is CASSLMGQLYNEQFF. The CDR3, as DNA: TGTGCCAGCAGCTTAATGGGACAGCTTTACAATGAGCAGTTCTTC.